The T cell receptor (beta chain) under discussion was sequenced for a study of cytomegalovirus exposure and HLA in healthy donors. Study-wide findings and caveats: In a later analysis, a missense DCLRE1C variant was linked to TCR beta V- and J-gene trimming. Most of the CMV-associated TCR beta chains (in a later analysis) appeared to be HLA-restricted. For most subjects, TCR beta sequences were reported to predict HLA-A and HLA-B alleles with accuracy.

PCR was performed using 60 Vbeta and 13 Jbeta primers. Libraries were prepared by immunoSEQ multiplex PCR; TCRdb keeps only in-frame clonotypes and omits some of them. This table holds 84,000 or so clones, around 80% found once. Germline values: CDR1 MNHEY, CDR2 SMNVEV (reference sequence). CDR3 length equals 13 residues. The ends were cut back, 5 bases at V and 7 bases at J, with 14 bases in the middle. To note about this clone: Its antigen is unknown.

The material sequenced was PBMCs. The chain carries TRBV27 and TRBJ1-2; TRBD1 might be the D (5 bases). This TCR came from a human donor in good health. The CDR3 region is CASSLTPGFGYTF. The DNA of the CDR3 is TGTGCCAGCAGTCTAACCCCAGGGTTTGGCTACACCTTC.